The rows below give T cell receptor beta chains drawn from one sample of a study of T cells of healthy individuals. TCRdb passed the 5' RACE reads through MiXCR, listing each CDR3 protein once. The table includes 55,000 to 65,000 distinct CDR3 sequences, about a sixth detected once. These TCRs come from a human donor in good health. CDR3s include the opening cysteine and the closing phenylalanine or tryptophan. D genes are given only for firm matches. For some rows the clone size is stated as once, few or many, or as a class when expanded; others skip it.

cdr3_aa cdr3_nt v_call cdr3_length j_call clone_size d_call
CASSYAGMEKVSGYTF TGTGCCAGCAGTTACGCAGGGATGGAGAAAGTGAGTGGCTACACCTTC TRBV6-5 16 TRBJ1-2 few NA
CASSPGGTNTEAFF TGTGCCAGCAGCCCAGGAGGGACGAACACTGAAGCTTTCTTT TRBV9 14 TRBJ1-1 many NA
CASARMGANTEAFF TGTGCCAGCGCGAGGATGGGGGCGAACACTGAAGCTTTCTTT TRBV12-3/TRBV12-4 14 TRBJ1-1 NA NA
CAAGYEQYF TGTGCCGCCGGATACGAGCAGTACTTC TRBV27 9 TRBJ2-7 few NA
CASSKGDRLSQPQHF TGTGCCAGCAGTAAGGGCGACAGGCTTAGTCAGCCCCAGCATTTT TRBV6-6 15 TRBJ1-5 NA NA
CASSLGGGNQPQHF TGTGCCAGCAGCTTAGGCGGGGGCAATCAGCCCCAGCATTTT TRBV7-6 14 TRBJ1-5 NA NA
CAWSVNNNEQFF TGTGCCTGGAGTGTCAACAACAATGAGCAGTTCTTC TRBV30 12 TRBJ2-1 NA NA
CASSPRAPGIWSNEQFF TGTGCCAGTAGTCCGAGGGCCCCGGGAATCTGGTCCAATGAGCAGTTCTTC TRBV19 17 TRBJ2-1 many NA
CSARQGELQYF TGCAGTGCGCGGCAGGGAGAACTGCAGTACTTC TRBV20-1 11 TRBJ2-7 NA NA
CASSLSVYMLNQPQHF TGTGCCAGCAGTTTATCCGTGTACATGCTCAATCAGCCCCAGCATTTT TRBV27 16 TRBJ1-5 few NA
CASSDPRDPGAYEQYF TGTGCCAGCAGCGACCCCCGGGACCCGGGGGCCTACGAGCAGTACTTC TRBV7-6 16 TRBJ2-7 NA NA
CASSLPTSMGYNEQFF TGCGCCAGCAGCCTACCGACTAGTATGGGGTACAATGAGCAGTTCTTC TRBV4-1 16 TRBJ2-1 NA NA
CASSLGVWDRGPYEQYF TGTGCCAGCAGCTTAGGTGTTTGGGACAGGGGTCCCTACGAGCAGTACTTC TRBV7-2 17 TRBJ2-7 many TRBD1
CASSLGGYNEQFF TGTGCCAGCAGCTTAGGGGGGTACAATGAGCAGTTCTTC TRBV11-2 13 TRBJ2-1 many NA
CSAARDRENSPLHF TGCAGTGCTGCCCGGGACAGGGAGAATTCACCCCTCCACTTT TRBV20-1 14 TRBJ1-6 many TRBD1
CSAAQSGGSTDTQYF TGCAGTGCCGCCCAAAGCGGGGGGAGCACAGATACGCAGTATTTT TRBV20-1 15 TRBJ2-3 NA TRBD2
CASSLRGQGELFF TGCGCCAGCAGCCTTCGGGGACAGGGGGAGCTGTTTTTT TRBV4-1 13 TRBJ2-2 many TRBD1
CASSFRQGDDEQFF TGCGCCAGCAGTTTTAGACAGGGGGACGATGAGCAGTTCTTC TRBV5-1 14 TRBJ2-1 NA TRBD1
CASSPEREGRGEQFF TGTGCCAGCAGCCCAGAGCGGGAGGGCCGCGGAGAGCAGTTCTTC TRBV13 15 TRBJ2-1 many TRBD2
CATSDYRREDTQYF TGTGCCACCAGTGATTACCGACGCGAAGATACGCAGTATTTT TRBV24-1 14 TRBJ2-3 few NA
CASSQVGAGLYNEQFF TGCGCCAGCAGCCAAGTCGGAGCGGGGCTCTACAATGAGCAGTTCTTC TRBV4-1 16 TRBJ2-1 NA TRBD2
CASSPDRHYEQYF TGCGCCAGCAGTCCGGACAGGCACTACGAGCAGTACTTC TRBV5-1 13 TRBJ2-7 NA TRBD1
CASSLGSGEAFF TGTGCCAGCAGCTTGGGTAGTGGTGAAGCTTTCTTT TRBV7-9 12 TRBJ1-1 NA NA
CASSRQGGEGTEAFF TGTGCCAGCTCAAGACAGGGAGGGGAGGGTACTGAAGCTTTCTTT TRBV18 15 TRBJ1-1 many TRBD1
CASNAQGANTEAFF TGTGCCAGCAACGCCCAGGGGGCGAACACTGAAGCTTTCTTT TRBV2 14 TRBJ1-1 many TRBD1
CSVPDRGYSNQPQHF TGCAGCGTTCCGGACAGGGGTTATAGCAATCAGCCCCAGCATTTT TRBV29-1 15 TRBJ1-5 many TRBD1
CASSLRGGAVIDEQFF TGCGCCAGCAGCCTACGCGGGGGGGCAGTCATCGATGAGCAGTTCTTC TRBV5-1 16 TRBJ2-1 NA TRBD2
CASRFDREETQYF TGTGCCAGCAGGTTCGACAGGGAAGAGACCCAGTACTTC TRBV5-6 13 TRBJ2-5 NA TRBD1
CASRPGQRTYGYTF TGTGCCAGCAGACCGGGACAGCGAACCTATGGCTACACCTTC TRBV28 14 TRBJ1-2 few TRBD1
CASSLRGANTEAFF TGTGCCAGCAGCCTCAGGGGCGCGAACACTGAAGCTTTCTTT TRBV28 14 TRBJ1-1 many NA
CASSLAPSGSLPDTQYF TGTGCCAGCAGCTTAGCGCCTAGCGGGAGTCTGCCCGATACGCAGTATTTT TRBV7-2 17 TRBJ2-3 many TRBD2
CASIPGRSDTQYF TGTGCCAGCATACCGGGGAGGTCAGATACGCAGTATTTT TRBV6-1 13 TRBJ2-3 NA NA
CASSLVDSFEAFF TGTGCCAGCAGTCTCGTGGACAGTTTTGAAGCTTTCTTT TRBV12-3/TRBV12-4 13 TRBJ1-1 NA NA
CASRRQSSGYEQYF TGTGCCAGCAGGAGACAGAGCTCGGGCTACGAGCAGTACTTC TRBV28 14 TRBJ2-7 NA NA
CASSQVVGGTDTQYF TGTGCCAGCAGCCAAGTGGTAGGCGGCACAGATACGCAGTATTTT TRBV4-2 15 TRBJ2-3 few NA
CASSESNVAGPSYNEQFF TGTGCCAGCAGTGAATCCAACGTAGCTGGCCCCTCCTACAATGAGCAGTTCTTC TRBV25-1 18 TRBJ2-1 NA NA
CASSLDRERTGELFF TGTGCCAGCAGCTTAGACCGGGAACGCACCGGGGAGCTGTTTTTT TRBV11-2 15 TRBJ2-2 few NA
CAISDLGEKGQETQYF TGTGCCATCAGTGATCTGGGGGAGAAGGGGCAAGAGACCCAGTACTTC TRBV10-3 16 TRBJ2-5 many NA
CASSQPVGRPNNEQFF TGTGCCAGCAGCCAACCCGTCGGGAGACCCAACAATGAGCAGTTCTTC TRBV4-2 16 TRBJ2-1 many NA
CASSLRGLDYGYTF TGTGCCAGCAGTCTTAGGGGGCTTGACTATGGCTACACCTTC TRBV12-3/TRBV12-4 14 TRBJ1-2 once TRBD1